This TCR beta chain was sequenced during a study of CD8+CD57+ T cells in acquired aplastic anemia. Sequenced patients had shown CD8+CD57+ cell expansion by flow cytometry. Severe acquired aplastic anemia was present in all patients. CDR3 and TCR beta VDJ profiling relied on genomic DNA as the template. TCRdb called the reads again in MiXCR, with one record for every CDR3 protein. The sample has about 43,000 distinct CDR3 sequences; 60% to 70% are singletons. The sample was sorted CD4+, CD8+, or CD8+CD57+ T cells (not recorded which) from PBMCs. The sequence was collected from a human donor with aplastic anemia.

In nucleotides, the CDR3 is TGCAGTGCACTTCACGCAACTAATGAAAAACTGTTTTTT. Residues: CSALHATNEKLFF. The rearrangement uses TRBV20-1 and TRBJ1-4; no clear D. This CDR3 is built from 13 residues. Trimming took off 6 bases at V and 0 bases at J, with 8 bases between the two ends. Per the germline V gene, CDR1 is DFQATT and CDR2 is SNEGSKA (reference sequence).